This T cell receptor (beta chain) comes out of a study of T cell clonotyping in hematopoietic cell transplantation. For this clone: Its antigen remains unknown.

The J segment lost 2 bases and the V segment lost 4 bases, leaving 14 bases of the junction unmatched. Germline CDR1 SEHNR, CDR2 FQNEAQ (reference sequence). The CDR3 totals 17 residues. Sequencing used immunoSEQ multiplex PCR; TCRdb keeps in-frame clones, though not all of them. The sample lists roughly 44,000 clones; approximately 95% were seen once. Findings of the study overall: Cells were unsorted, so CD4 and CD8 contributions were not separated. After transplant, recipient diversity fell while pathologically expanded clonotypes grew through day 180. Few recipient clonotypes overlapped donors; over 95% were de novo at given depth. Broader posttransplant TCR repertoire diversity was predicted by graft donor and pretransplant recipient Inverse Simpson Index values.

Source material: peripheral blood mononuclear cells. This sequence joins TRBV7-9 and TRBJ2-7, with 7 bases identical to TRBD2. The sequence came from a man in his thirties or forties in good health. Some clones in this sample may be carry-over from other donors' samples. The CDR3: CASSSPPLAANTYEQYF. DNA for the CDR3: TGTGCCAGCAGCTCCCCCCCGCTAGCGGCGAACACCTACGAGCAGTACTTC.